The 29 T cell receptor beta chains listed next were all sequenced from one sample in a study of spatial heterogeneity in lung cancer. Sample time point: sample taken at primary tumor resection. From the 5' RACE reads, TCRdb called clonotypes with MiXCR, one entry per CDR3 protein. This sample has 2,500 to 3,500 distinct CDR3 sequences, with around 7% found just once. Sequencing used normal lung tissue next to the tumor, obtained at surgery. The receptor source for this set is a male donor with early-stage non-small cell lung cancer.

This clonotype occurred many times. The CDR3 reads CSARGGQGLAYEQYF. The CDR3 region has the DNA TGCAGTGCTAGGGGTGGACAGGGGCTAGCCTACGAGCAGTACTTC. The chain combines TRBV20-1 with TRBJ2-7; 9 bases are shared with TRBD1. Germline-derived CDR1 and CDR2 are DFQATT and SNEGSKA (reference sequence). The V gene end was trimmed by 3 bases and the J gene end by 2 bases; junction bases not matched to a gene: 8. This CDR3 region has 15 residues.

In its sample, this clonotype ranks as medium-sized (0.01 to 0.1%). V and J are TRBV5-1 and TRBJ2-2; possible D gene TRBD2, 6 bases. The CDR3 runs 11 residues. Germline V lookup: CDR1 SGHRS, CDR2 YFSETQ. V shed 6 bases and J shed 10 bases, with 10 bases lying between them. DNA of the CDR3: TGCGCCAGCACGGACTACGAGGAGCTGTTTTTT. Encoded protein: CASTDYEELFF.

This clonotype rates as medium-sized. This chain uses TRBV2 with TRBJ2-4; unclear D gene. The V end lost 4 bases, the J end lost 7 bases, and 8 bases lay between the germline ends. This CDR3 is 12 amino acids long. Per the germline V gene, CDR1 is SNHLY and CDR2 is FYNNEI. CDR3 sequence reads: CASSVVWNIQYF. The CDR3 coding sequence is TGTGCCAGCAGTGTAGTGTGGAACATTCAGTACTTC.

Concerning this clonotype itself: Sequence at one end of the junction differs from germline and may be a read error. This rearrangement joins TRBV20-1 to TRBJ2-7; the match to TRBD1 covers 8 bases. The CDR3 sequence is 14 residues long. The V gene's germline CDR1 is DFQATT and CDR2 SNEGSKA (reference sequence). The chain's CDR3 is CSAPEATGENRLNF. The CDR3 DNA reads TGCAGTGCGCCAGAGGCGACAGGGGAAAACCGACTGAACTTC.

This clonotype qualifies as medium-sized. The genes are TRBV3-1 and TRBJ2-5, with D perhaps matching TRBD1 or TRBD2 (5 bases each). Germline-derived CDR1 and CDR2 are LGHDT and YNNKEL (reference sequence). V shed 3 bases and J shed 4 bases, with 12 bases lying between them. The CDR3 runs to 14 residues. CDR3 amino acids: CASSQGVFGETQYF. CDR3 DNA sequence: TGTGCCAGCAGCCAGGGGGTTTTTGGAGAGACCCAGTACTTC.

This clonotype qualifies as large (0.1 to 1%). V usage is TRBV29-1 and J usage is TRBJ2-7; unclear D gene. This CDR3 region has 13 residues. Germline CDR1 is SQVTM and CDR2 is ANQGSEA. Trimming took 4 bases from V and 3 from J, leaving 13 bases between them. The CDR3 region is CSVVLLSGYEQYF. The DNA for the CDR3 is TGCAGCGTTGTCCTGTTAAGTGGCTACGAGCAGTACTTC.

By its share, this clonotype is medium-sized. The chain couples TRBV15 to TRBJ2-2; no reliable D call. This CDR3 spans 14 amino acids. Trimming cost V 0 bases and J 7 bases, with 9 bases left between them. Germline CDR1 and CDR2: LNHNV and YYDKDF (reference sequence). The CDR3, as DNA: TGTGCCACCAGCAGAGATGCCCTGATCGGGGAGCTGTTTTTT. Its translation is CATSRDALIGELFF.

This clonotype ranks as medium-sized. This chain uses TRBV4-1 with TRBJ2-3; TRBD2 is a possible D gene (5 bases). With 0 bases removed from V and 2 bases from J, the gap between germline ends came to 18 bases. This CDR3 contains 18 residues. Per germline, CDR1 MGHRA and CDR2 YSYEKL. As DNA, the CDR3 is TGCGCCAGCAGCCAAGACGCTAGCCTCCAACCGTTCACAGATACGCAGTATTTT. It codes for CASSQDASLQPFTDTQYF.

This clonotype qualifies as medium-sized. The V call is TRBV9, the J call TRBJ2-1; TRBD2 matches 11 bases. The germline V gene encodes CDR1 SGDLS and CDR2 YYNGEE. There are 17 residues in the CDR3. Trimming at V came to 4 bases and at J to 5 bases, leaving 11 bases not matched to a gene. The CDR3 sequence: CASSPRLAGGQNNEQFF. The CDR3 bases are TGTGCCAGCAGCCCCCGGCTAGCGGGAGGTCAAAACAATGAGCAGTTCTTC.

This clonotype was counted many times. The chain combines TRBV25-1 with TRBJ1-1; D perhaps matches TRBD1 (6 bases). The CDR3 covers 16 residues. The ends were cut back, 4 bases at V and 0 bases at J, with 15 bases in the middle. Germline CDR1 is MGHDK and CDR2 is SYGVNS. The CDR3 here is CASSGIGHRVNTEAFF. The CDR3 DNA reads as TGTGCCAGCAGTGGGATTGGTCACAGGGTGAACACTGAAGCTTTCTTT.

By share of the sample, this clonotype is medium-sized. In DNA, the CDR3 is TGTGCCAGCAGATCCTTCTCCGGGGGCGTGAACACTGAAGCTTTCTTT. Translated, it gives CASRSFSGGVNTEAFF. The V and J genes are TRBV6-2 or TRBV6-3 and TRBJ1-1; maybe TRBD1 (6 bases). Deletions cut 6 bases from V and 0 bases from J, with 17 bases between. Germline lookup yields CDR1 MNHEY and CDR2 SVGEGT. The CDR3 runs to 16 residues.

This clonotype occurred many times. The CDR3 here is CAWSPGQGIVYEQYF. The CDR3 coding sequence is TGTGCCTGGTCCCCGGGACAGGGTATAGTCTACGAGCAGTACTTC. This chain joins TRBV30 and TRBJ2-7; 9 bases are shared with TRBD1. The germline gives CDR1 GTSNPN, CDR2 SVGIG (reference sequence). V gave up 5 bases and J gave up 3 bases; unmatched junction bases: 11. CDR3 length: 15 amino acids.

This clonotype is termed medium-sized. The rearrangement joins TRBV7-8 to TRBJ2-7; D is possibly TRBD1 (5 bases). Trimming pared 5 bases from V and 1 base from J, leaving 12 bases between. CDR3 size: 14 residues. Per the germline V gene, CDR1 is SGHVS and CDR2 is FQNEAQ. CDR3 amino acids: CASSPIQVSYEQYF. The CDR3 DNA follows: TGTGCCAGCAGCCCGATACAGGTATCCTACGAGCAGTACTTC.

This clonotype was found many times. The chain combines TRBV7-9 with TRBJ2-7, with 7 nucleotides matching TRBD1. The CDR3 has 19 residues. Trimming at V came to 3 bases and at J to 3 bases, leaving 20 bases not matched to a gene. CDR1 and CDR2 from the germline V gene are SEHNR and FQNEAQ (reference sequence). CDR3 DNA: TGTGCCAGCAGCTTTCCCAAATGGAACCGGGACAGCAACCTCTACGAGCAGTACTTC. Translating it yields CASSFPKWNRDSNLYEQYF.

By sample share, this clonotype is medium-sized. The DNA of the CDR3 is TGTGCCAGCAGGGATAGGACTAGCGGGGAGCAGTATTTT. It specifies CASRDRTSGEQYF. The chain is built from TRBV7-2 and TRBJ2-3; TRBD2 matches 12 bases. The junction had 6 bases not matched to a gene; V was cut back by 6 bases and J by 11 bases. This CDR3 has 13 amino acids. Looked up from germline, CDR1 is SGHTA and CDR2 is FQGNSA.

Many counts were recorded for this clonotype. This rearrangement joins TRBV20-1 to TRBJ2-2; 8 bases map to TRBD1. This CDR3 comprises 12 residues. The germline V gene has CDR1 DFQATT and CDR2 SNEGSKA (reference sequence). Trimming removed 5 bases from V and 6 bases from J; junction bases left unmatched: 2. CDR3 in amino acids: CSADRGAGELFF. Here the CDR3 DNA reads TGCAGTGCTGACAGGGGTGCCGGGGAGCTGTTTTTT.

This clonotype is judged medium-sized (0.01 to 0.1%). Here the CDR3 reads CASSFGAGGGLYEQYF. The CDR3 DNA is TGTGCCAGCAGCTTTGGGGCCGGGGGAGGCCTCTACGAGCAGTACTTC. The V and J genes are TRBV7-7 and TRBJ2-7; weak D call: TRBD2 (6 bases). Germline CDR1 reads SSHAT; CDR2 reads FNYEAQ (reference sequence). V was cut by 3 bases and J by 3 bases, with 18 bases left in between. This CDR3 comprises 16 residues.

This clonotype was recorded at least ten times. The chain is built from TRBV27 and TRBJ2-3, with TRBD2 as a possible D gene (5 bases). Between the trimmed V and J ends, which lost 5 bases and 4 bases, there was a span of 13 bases. This CDR3 is built from 14 residues. Germline CDR1 and CDR2: MNHEY and SMNVEV (reference sequence). CDR3 sequence reads: CASSPASYPDTQYF. CDR3 in DNA: TGTGCCAGCAGTCCCGCTAGCTACCCAGATACGCAGTATTTT.

In this sample, this clonotype is medium-sized. CDR3 sequence (DNA): TGCAGTGCTAGAGTCGCTAGCGGGGGGGCAGTAGATACGCAGTATTTT. It specifies CSARVASGGAVDTQYF. J is TRBJ2-3 and V is TRBV20-1, with TRBD2 identical over 12 bases. V was pared by 1 base and J by 5 bases, with 7 bases of the junction left unmatched. The CDR3 is made up of 16 amino acids. Per the germline V gene, CDR1 is DFQATT and CDR2 is SNEGSKA (reference sequence).

Many counts were recorded for this clonotype. V gene TRBV11-3 combines with J gene TRBJ2-1; 7 bases are shared with TRBD2. Unmatched junction bases numbered 8, after V lost 4 bases and J lost 5 bases. The germline V gene has CDR1 SGHNT and CDR2 YENEEA. CDR3 length equals 15 residues. The CDR3 loop reads CASSSYGTTDNEQFF. In DNA form, the CDR3 reads TGTGCCAGCAGCTCCTACGGGACTACCGACAATGAGCAGTTCTTC.

The V and J genes are TRBV12-3 or TRBV12-4 and TRBJ1-5, with TRBD1 as a possible D gene (5 bases). Trimming took off 3 bases at V and 8 bases at J, with 11 bases between the two ends. This CDR3 comprises 13 residues. CDR3 in amino acids: CASSLLGVEPQHF. DNA of the CDR3: TGTGCCAGCAGTTTGTTAGGGGTTGAGCCCCAGCATTTT.

Within the sample, this clonotype is medium-sized. An end of the junction differs from the germline gene, which may be a read error. The chain has TRBV6-2 or TRBV6-3 and TRBJ2-7, with D maybe TRBD2 (5 bases). The CDR3 sequence is 12 residues long. Germline assignment: CDR1 MNHEY and CDR2 SVGEGT. The DNA for the CDR3 is TGTGCCAGCCGTTACGAGGGTAGGGAGCAGTACTTC. Translated: CASRYEGREQYF.

This clonotype is deemed medium-sized (0.01 to 0.1%). This chain links TRBV7-2 with TRBJ2-3, with D hard to call. Per germline, CDR1 SGHTA and CDR2 FQGNSA. CDR3 length: 14 amino acids. Between the trimmed V and J ends, which lost 4 bases and 1 base, there was a span of 9 bases. CDR3 DNA sequence: TGTGCCAGCAGCTCAAGGACCGGCACAGATACGCAGTATTTT. Encoded protein: CASSSRTGTDTQYF. The whole variable domain, remainder taken from reference TRBV7-2 and TRBJ2-3, is GAGVSQSPSNKVTEKGKDVELRCDPISGHTALYWYRQSLGQGLEFLIYFQGNSAPDKSGLPSDRFSAERTGGSVSTLTIQRTQQEDSAVYLCASSSRTGTDTQYFGPGTRLTVL.

By share, this clonotype counts as medium-sized. The chain recombines TRBV18 with TRBJ2-6, with D maybe TRBD2 (7 bases). CDR1 and CDR2 (germline): KGHSH, LQKENI. The CDR3 consists of 17 residues. The V and J ends lost 2 bases and 3 bases respectively, with 14 bases between them. The CDR3 bases are TGTGCCAGCTCACCAGACCCGGGGGGCATTGGGGCCAACGTCCTGACTTTC. It encodes CASSPDPGGIGANVLTF.

In its sample, this clonotype ranks as medium-sized (0.01 to 0.1%). This chain connects TRBV7-2 to TRBJ1-1; possible D gene TRBD1, 6 bases. The CDR3 extends over 15 amino acids. The germline gives CDR1 SGHTA, CDR2 FQGNSA. V was cut by 5 bases and J by 0 bases, with 13 bases left in between. The DNA of the CDR3 is TGTGCCAGCAGCAGAGAAGGGGACATGAACACTGAAGCTTTCTTT. Translating gives CASSREGDMNTEAFF.

This clonotype was seen at least ten times. The V call is TRBV28, the J call TRBJ1-5, with D possibly matching TRBD1 (6 bases). The CDR3 is 15 residues long. The germline CDR1 and CDR2 sequences are MDHEN and SYDVKM. V dropped 6 bases and J dropped 0 bases, with 12 bases sitting between them. The CDR3 protein is CASRQGHSSNQPQHF. The CDR3 region has the DNA TGTGCCAGCAGACAGGGACACTCTAGCAATCAGCCCCAGCATTTT. Looking up the rest from reference TRBV28 and TRBJ1-5 gives the full variable domain: DVKVTQSSRYLVKRTGEKVFLECVQDMDHENMFWYRQDPGLGLRLIYFSYDVKMKEKGDIPEGYSVSREKKERFSLILESASTNQTSMYLCASRQGHSSNQPQHFGDGTRLSIL.

This clonotype is labeled medium-sized. V and J are TRBV24-1 and TRBJ2-3; 10 nucleotides agree with TRBD2. CDR1 and CDR2 (germline): KGHDR, SFDVKD. The CDR3 contains 17 residues. V lost 3 bases, J lost 5 bases, and 10 bases stayed unmatched. CDR3 nucleotides: TGTGCCACCAGTGATGACGAAGCGGGAGGGCCTGGAGATACGCAGTATTTT. It yields the protein CATSDDEAGGPGDTQYF.

In this sample, this clonotype is medium-sized. The J gene is TRBJ2-7, the V gene TRBV13, with 12 bases matching TRBD1. The germline V gene encodes CDR1 PRHDT and CDR2 FYEKMQ (reference sequence). The CDR3 totals 15 residues. V trimming: 2 bases; J trimming: 5 bases; junction bases outside the gene matches: 4. CDR3: CASSLPGTGGDEQYF. Here the CDR3 DNA reads TGTGCCAGCAGCTTACCCGGGACAGGGGGCGACGAGCAGTACTTC.

This clonotype counts as medium-sized. The V call is TRBV6-1, the J call TRBJ2-1; TRBD2 aligns across 9 bases. The trim removed 4 bases at V and 1 base at J, leaving 14 bases unmatched. Per the germline V gene, CDR1 is MNHNS and CDR2 is SASEGT. The CDR3 covers 19 residues. The CDR3 nucleotides read TGTGCCAGCAGTGGGCAGGGAGCCCTGGCGGGAGGGTCCTACAATGAGCAGTTCTTC. It specifies CASSGQGALAGGSYNEQFF.